This T cell receptor (beta chain) stems from a study of blood T cell repertoires in COVID-19. Per the germline V gene, CDR1 is SNHLY and CDR2 is FYNNEI. This CDR3 is built from 14 residues. The germline V and J ends were trimmed by 6 bases and 8 bases, with 19 bases remaining between them. Sequenced by immunoSEQ multiplex PCR; TCRdb stores in-frame clones only, minus some. Of 250,000 or so clones in the sample, 80% to 90% were seen once. This TCR derives from a woman between 40 and 55 years old who had been exposed to COVID-19. The V gene is TRBV2, the J gene TRBJ1-2, with a possible D match to TRBD1 (5 bases). The sample consisted of PBMCs or T cells enriched from blood (not recorded which). CDR3 residues: CASRQDATGSGYTF. The CDR3 DNA follows: TGTGCCAGCAGACAGGATGCAACAGGCAGCGGCTACACCTTC.